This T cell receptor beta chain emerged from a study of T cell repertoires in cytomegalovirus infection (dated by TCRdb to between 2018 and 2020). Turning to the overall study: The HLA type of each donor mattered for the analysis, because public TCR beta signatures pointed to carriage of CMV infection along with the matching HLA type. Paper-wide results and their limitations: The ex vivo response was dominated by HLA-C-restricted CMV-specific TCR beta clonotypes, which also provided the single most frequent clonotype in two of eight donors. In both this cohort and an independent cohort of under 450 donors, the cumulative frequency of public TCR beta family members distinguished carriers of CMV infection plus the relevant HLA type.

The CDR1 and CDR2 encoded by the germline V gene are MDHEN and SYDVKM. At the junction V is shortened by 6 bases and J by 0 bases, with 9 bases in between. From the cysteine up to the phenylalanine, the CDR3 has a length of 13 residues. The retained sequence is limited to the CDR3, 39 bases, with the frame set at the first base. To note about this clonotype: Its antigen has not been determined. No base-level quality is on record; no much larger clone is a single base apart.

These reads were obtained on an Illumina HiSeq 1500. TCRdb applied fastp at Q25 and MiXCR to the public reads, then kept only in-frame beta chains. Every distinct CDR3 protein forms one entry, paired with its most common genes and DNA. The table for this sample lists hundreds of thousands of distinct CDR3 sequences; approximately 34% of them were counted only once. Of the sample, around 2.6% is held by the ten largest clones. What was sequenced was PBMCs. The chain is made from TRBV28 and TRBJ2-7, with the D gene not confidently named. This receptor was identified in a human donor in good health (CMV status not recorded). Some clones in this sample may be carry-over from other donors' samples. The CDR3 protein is CASRPDLSYEQYF. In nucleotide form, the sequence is TGTGCCAGCAGACCGGACCTCTCCTACGAGCAGTACTTC.